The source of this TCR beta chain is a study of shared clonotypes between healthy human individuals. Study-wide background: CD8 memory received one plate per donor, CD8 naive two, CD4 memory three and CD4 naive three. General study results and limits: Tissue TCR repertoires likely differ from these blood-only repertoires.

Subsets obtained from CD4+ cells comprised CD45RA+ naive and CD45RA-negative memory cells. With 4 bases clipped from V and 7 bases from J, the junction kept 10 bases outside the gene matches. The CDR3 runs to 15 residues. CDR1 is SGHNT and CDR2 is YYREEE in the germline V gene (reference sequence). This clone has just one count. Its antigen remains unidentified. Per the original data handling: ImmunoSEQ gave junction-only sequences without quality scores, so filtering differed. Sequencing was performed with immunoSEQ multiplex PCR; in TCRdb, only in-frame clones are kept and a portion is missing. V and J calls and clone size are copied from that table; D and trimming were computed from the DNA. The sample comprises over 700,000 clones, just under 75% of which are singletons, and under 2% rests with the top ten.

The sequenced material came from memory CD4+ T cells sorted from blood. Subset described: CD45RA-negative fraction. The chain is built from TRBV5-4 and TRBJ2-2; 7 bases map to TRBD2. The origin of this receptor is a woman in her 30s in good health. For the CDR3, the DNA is TGTGCCAGCAGCCCGACGGGGGGTCCCGACGGGGAGCTGTTTTTT. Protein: CASSPTGGPDGELFF.